One and the same sample provided the 20 T cell receptor beta chains below, sequenced in a study of shared clonotypes between healthy human individuals. Produced via immunoSEQ multiplex PCR; TCRdb's table is partial and in-frame only. The table lists approximately 1.5 million clones, about 98% of them singletons. The sequenced sample was naive CD4+ T cells sorted from blood. The subset: CD45RA+ positively selected. The receptors here all came from a man aged 30 to 39 in good health.

The genes are TRBV2 and TRBJ2-1; 8 nucleotides align to TRBD2. The junction had 8 bases not matched to a gene; V was cut back by 6 bases and J by 7 bases. The CDR3 extends over 14 amino acids. The germline CDR1 and CDR2 sequences are SNHLY and FYNNEI. The CDR3: CASRGLAGGNEQFF. CDR3 nucleotide sequence: TGTGCCAGCAGAGGCCTAGCGGGTGGGAATGAGCAGTTCTTC.

The J gene is TRBJ1-5, the V gene TRBV6-1, with TRBD1 identical over 7 bases. With 3 bases clipped from V and 2 bases from J, the junction kept 4 bases outside the gene matches. Germline-derived CDR1 and CDR2 are MNHNS and SASEGT. CDR3 length: 15 residues. The CDR3 bases are TGTGCCAGCAGTGATCAGGGGGTACGCAATCAGCCCCAGCATTTT. Translating it yields CASSDQGVRNQPQHF.

The gene calls are TRBV29-1 and TRBJ2-7; possibly TRBD1 or TRBD2 for D (6 bases each). CDR3 length: 13 amino acids. Trimming removed 5 bases at V and 1 base at J, with 12 bases between. From germline, CDR1 is SQVTM and CDR2 ANQGSEA. The CDR3 nucleotides are TGCAGCGTTATCACAGGGAGGTCCTACGAGCAGTACTTC. As protein: CSVITGRSYEQYF.

CDR3 loop: CASSKTATLNTGELFF. In DNA form, the CDR3 reads TGCGCCAGCAGCAAGACAGCTACATTGAACACCGGGGAGCTGTTTTTT. J is TRBJ2-2 and V is TRBV5-1; possible D gene TRBD1, 5 bases. The CDR3 is made up of 16 amino acids. With 4 bases removed from V and 1 base from J, the gap between germline ends came to 14 bases. The V gene's germline CDR1 is SGHRS and CDR2 YFSETQ. Together with reference TRBV5-1 and TRBJ2-2, the CDR3 gives the full variable domain: KAGVTQTPRYLIKTRGQQVTLSCSPISGHRSVSWYQQTPGQGLQFLFEYFSETQRNKGNFPGRFSGRQFSNSRSEMNVSTLELGDSALYLCASSKTATLNTGELFFGEGSRLTVL.

Note on this clone: The sample has other DNA sequences that encode this CDR3 too. The chain employs TRBV28 and TRBJ2-7; D call uncertain. The CDR3 has 11 residues. V dropped 5 bases and J dropped 4 bases, with 6 bases sitting between them. Germline V CDR1 and CDR2: MDHEN, SYDVKM. CDR3 sequence: CASSLKYEQYF. The CDR3 nucleotides are TGTGCCAGCAGTCTTAAATACGAGCAGTACTTC.

The chain joins TRBV29-1 to TRBJ2-3; 7 bases are a match to TRBD1. The CDR3 runs to 13 residues. After removal of 7 bases from V and 2 bases from J, the junction contained 6 bases not matched to a gene. CDR1 is SQVTM and CDR2 is ANQGSEA in the germline V gene. The CDR3 coding sequence is TGCAGCGCCCTAACAGGGGCCACAGATACGCAGTATTTT. Translated: CSALTGATDTQYF.

V and J are TRBV15 and TRBJ2-3; 7 bases align to TRBD2. This CDR3 has 16 amino acids. Germline CDR1 LNHNV, CDR2 YYDKDF (reference sequence). V trimming: 3 bases; J trimming: 1 base; junction bases outside the gene matches: 7. CDR3 bases: TGTGCCACCAGCAGCTTGATAGCGGGTGGCACAGATACGCAGTATTTT. Translation: CATSSLIAGGTDTQYF.

The genes are TRBV6-4 and TRBJ2-2; D is perhaps TRBD1 (6 bases). V lost 2 bases, J lost 6 bases, and 7 bases lay in between. Germline V CDR1 and CDR2: MRHNA, SNTAGT. The CDR3 sequence is 13 residues long. CDR3 sequence reads: CASSDRTAGELFF. The DNA for the CDR3 is TGTGCCAGCAGTGACAGGACAGCCGGGGAGCTGTTTTTT.

The chain carries TRBV7-8 and TRBJ2-7, with a tentative D call TRBD2 (5 bases). The germline V and J ends were trimmed by 2 bases and 0 bases, with 14 bases remaining between them. The CDR3 covers 16 residues. In germline, CDR1 is SGHVS, CDR2 FQNEAQ. CDR3 sequence: CASSLPRQRNSYEQYF. The CDR3, as DNA: TGTGCCAGCAGCTTACCCCGTCAGCGGAACTCCTACGAGCAGTACTTC.

In its sample, this clone was seen once. The chain is built from TRBV19 and TRBJ2-7; tentative D call: TRBD2 (6 bases). In germline, CDR1 is LNHDA, CDR2 SQIVND (reference sequence). Trimming took 5 bases from V and 1 from J, leaving 12 bases between them. The CDR3 totals 14 residues. Here the CDR3 reads CASSYGRVSYEQYF. The DNA of the CDR3 is TGTGCCAGTAGTTACGGGAGAGTATCCTACGAGCAGTACTTC.

The chain recombines TRBV2 with TRBJ2-1; 8 positions agree with TRBD1. The CDR3 totals 15 residues. J gave up 8 bases and V 5 bases, and 11 bases lay outside the gene matches. Per germline, CDR1 SNHLY and CDR2 FYNNEI. The CDR3 nucleotides are TGTGCCAGCAGTCCGTCCGGGACAGGCCCCTATGAGCAGTTCTTC. This gives the protein CASSPSGTGPYEQFF.

The chain combines TRBV9 with TRBJ2-5, with D perhaps assigned TRBD1 or TRBD2 (7 bases each). CDR1 is SGDLS, CDR2 YYNGEE, per germline. Deletions cut 0 bases from V and 5 bases from J, with 20 bases between. The CDR3 contains 17 residues. CDR3 DNA: TGTGCCAGCAGCGTAGCTCTAGCGGCAGGGGGGGACGAGACCCAGTACTTC. This sequence encodes CASSVALAAGGDETQYF.

The CDR3 loop reads CASSRSGRILIYEQYF. In DNA, the CDR3 is TGTGCCAGCAGCCGTAGCGGGAGGATCCTCATCTACGAGCAGTACTTC. The rearrangement uses TRBV11-2 and TRBJ2-7; 10 nucleotides align to TRBD2. With 5 bases clipped from V and 3 bases from J, the junction kept 10 bases outside the gene matches. Germline CDR1 is SGHAT and CDR2 is FQNNGV. The CDR3 length is 16 residues.

The chain joins TRBV2 to TRBJ2-3, with 8 nucleotides matching TRBD1. The CDR3 consists of 15 residues. The germline gives CDR1 SNHLY, CDR2 FYNNEI. The J segment lost 2 bases and the V segment lost 7 bases, leaving 8 bases of the junction unmatched. CDR3 bases: TGTGCCAGCAAAAAGGACAGGGTTTTCACAGATACGCAGTATTTT. Protein: CASKKDRVFTDTQYF. Full variable domain (missing parts from reference TRBV2 and TRBJ2-3): EPEVTQTPSHQVTQMGQEVILRCVPISNHLYFYWYRQILGQKVEFLVSFYNNEISEKSEIFDDQFSVERPDGSNFTLKIRSTKLEDSAMYFCASKKDRVFTDTQYFGPGTRLTVL.

The chain carries TRBV4-2 and TRBJ2-1; 11 bases line up with TRBD2. CDR3 length equals 17 residues. V shed 3 bases, J shed 8 bases, and the junction held 12 bases outside the gene matches. CDR1 and CDR2 from the germline V gene are LGHNA and YNFKEQ. CDR3 sequence reads: CASSQSVLAGAGDEQFF. DNA for the CDR3: TGTGCCAGCAGCCAGTCGGTACTAGCGGGAGCCGGGGATGAGCAGTTCTTC.

This chain connects TRBV7-2 to TRBJ2-5; 8 positions match TRBD1. With V trimmed by 8 bases and J by 5 bases, 13 bases remained unmatched. The CDR3 spans 15 residues. CDR1 and CDR2 from the germline V gene are SGHTA and FQGNSA. CDR3 residues: CASAGGSFAGETQYF. In DNA, the CDR3 is TGTGCCAGCGCAGGGGGCTCTTTTGCGGGGGAGACCCAGTACTTC.

The gene calls are TRBV7-3 and TRBJ2-2; TRBD2 matches at 9 bases. This CDR3 has 15 residues. V gave up 4 bases and J gave up 7 bases; unmatched junction bases: 7. CDR1 and CDR2 from the germline V gene are SGHTA and FQGTGA. This CDR3 is CASSYLAGDVGELFF. CDR3 DNA: TGTGCCAGCAGCTACTTAGCGGGAGACGTCGGGGAGCTGTTTTTT.

This clone was detected once. The CDR3 region has the DNA TGTGCCAGCAGCGTAATGCTTGCGGGTAACTATGGCTACACCTTC. This sequence encodes CASSVMLAGNYGYTF. The rearrangement uses TRBV9 and TRBJ1-2, with no clear D. The CDR3 is made up of 15 amino acids. Germline V CDR1 and CDR2: SGDLS, YYNGEE. Trimming took off 1 base at V and 1 base at J, with 11 bases between the two ends.

This clone has only one observation. This CDR3 is CASSLQRGRGETQYF. CDR3 bases: TGTGCCAGCAGTTTACAGCGGGGGAGGGGAGAGACCCAGTACTTC. The chain carries TRBV27 and TRBJ2-5, with TRBD2 matching over 8 bases. The CDR3 has 15 amino acids. Trimming took 2 bases from V and 4 from J; bases not matched to a gene: 6. Germline CDR1 MNHEY, CDR2 SMNVEV (reference sequence).

The V and J genes are TRBV28 and TRBJ1-5, with D uncertain. Trimming removed 3 bases from V and 2 bases from J, with 8 bases in between. This CDR3 contains 14 residues. Germline V lookup: CDR1 MDHEN, CDR2 SYDVKM. The CDR3 loop is CASSFGRGNQPQHF. CDR3 DNA sequence: TGTGCCAGCAGTTTTGGGCGGGGCAATCAGCCCCAGCATTTT. The full variable domain, completed using reference TRBV28 and TRBJ1-5, is DVKVTQSSRYLVKRTGEKVFLECVQDMDHENMFWYRQDPGLGLRLIYFSYDVKMKEKGDIPEGYSVSREKKERFSLILESASTNQTSMYLCASSFGRGNQPQHFGDGTRLSIL.